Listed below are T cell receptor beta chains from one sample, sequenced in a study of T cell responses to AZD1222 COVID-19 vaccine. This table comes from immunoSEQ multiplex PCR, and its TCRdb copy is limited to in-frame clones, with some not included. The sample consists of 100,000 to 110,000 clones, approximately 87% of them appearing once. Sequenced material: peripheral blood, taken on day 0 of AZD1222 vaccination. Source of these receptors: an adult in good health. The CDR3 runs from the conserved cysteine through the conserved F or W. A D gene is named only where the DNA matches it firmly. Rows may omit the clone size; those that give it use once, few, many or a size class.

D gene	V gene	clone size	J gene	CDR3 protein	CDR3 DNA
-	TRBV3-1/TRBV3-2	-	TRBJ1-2	CATRPQGTRNYGYTF	TGTGCCACCCGTCCCCAGGGGACGAGGAACTATGGCTACACCTTC
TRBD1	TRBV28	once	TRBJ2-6	CASSLAGGPSGANVLTF	TGTGCCAGCAGTTTAGCAGGGGGACCCTCTGGGGCCAACGTCCTGACTTTC
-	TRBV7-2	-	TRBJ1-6	CASSENRNSPLHF	TGTGCCAGCAGCGAAAACCGGAATTCACCCCTCCACTTT
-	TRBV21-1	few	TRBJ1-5	CASSKLQSGRELCNQPQHF	TGTGCCAGCAGCAAATTGCAGTCAGGCAGGGAATTGTGCAATCAGCCCCAGCATTTT
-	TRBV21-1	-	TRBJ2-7	CASSNRDRAYEQYF	TGTGCCAGCAGCAACCGGGACAGGGCCTACGAGCAGTACTTC
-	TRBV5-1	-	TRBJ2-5	CASSLVPLETQYF	TGCGCCAGCAGCTTAGTTCCCCTAGAGACCCAGTACTTC
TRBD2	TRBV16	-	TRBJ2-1	CASSLSGGPNNEQFF	TGTGCCAGCAGCCTTAGCGGGGGGCCTAACAATGAGCAGTTCTTC
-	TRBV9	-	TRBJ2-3	CASSVGAGTSTDTQYF	TGTGCCAGCAGCGTAGGGGCGGGGACTAGCACAGATACGCAGTATTTT
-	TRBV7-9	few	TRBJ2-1	CASSTIKIAVGGQFF	TGTGCCAGCAGCACCATTAAGATTGCTGTTGGGGGACAGTTCTTC
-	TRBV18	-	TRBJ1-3	CASSPPGSVSSGNTIYF	TGTGCCAGCTCACCACCGGGCAGTGTGTCCTCTGGAAACACCATATATTTT
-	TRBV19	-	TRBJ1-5	CASGPGVNQPQHF	TGTGCCAGTGGACCGGGGGTAAATCAGCCCCAGCATTTT
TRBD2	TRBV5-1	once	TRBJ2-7	CASSSSMGAGRHYEQYF	TGCGCCAGCAGCTCGTCTATGGGAGCGGGGAGACACTACGAGCAGTACTTC
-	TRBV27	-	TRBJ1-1	CASSLSGLRGNTEAFF	TGTGCCAGCAGTTTATCCGGGCTCAGGGGGAACACTGAAGCTTTCTTT
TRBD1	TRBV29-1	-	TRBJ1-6	CSVGDSQYSPLHF	TGCAGCGTCGGGGACAGCCAGTATTCACCCCTCCACTTT
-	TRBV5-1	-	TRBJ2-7	CASSLPSYEQYF	TGCGCCAGCAGCTTGCCTTCCTACGAGCAGTACTTC
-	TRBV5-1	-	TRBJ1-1	CASSLPQNTEAFF	TGCGCCAGCAGCTTGCCCCAGAACACTGAAGCTTTCTTT
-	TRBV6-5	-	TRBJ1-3	CASSYQGSGNTIYF	TGTGCCAGCAGTTACCAGGGCTCTGGAAACACCATATATTTT
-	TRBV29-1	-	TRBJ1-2	CSVVSGGEVGYTF	TGCAGCGTCGTCTCGGGAGGGGAGGTAGGCTACACCTTC
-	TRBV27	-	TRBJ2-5	CASSLVGSETQYF	TGTGCCAGCAGTTTAGTGGGTTCGGAGACCCAGTACTTC
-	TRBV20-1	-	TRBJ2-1	CSARLSDEQFF	TGCAGTGCTAGACTGAGCGACGAGCAGTTCTTC
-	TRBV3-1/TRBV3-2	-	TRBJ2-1	CASSRDPGREFF	TGTGCCAGCAGCCGAGACCCCGGGCGGGAGTTCTTC
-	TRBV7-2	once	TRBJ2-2	CASSPGGIGELFF	TGTGCCAGCAGCCCGGGGGGCATCGGGGAGCTGTTTTTT
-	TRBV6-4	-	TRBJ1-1	CASTHWGKLGAFF	TGTGCCAGCACCCACTGGGGGAAATTGGGAGCTTTCTTT
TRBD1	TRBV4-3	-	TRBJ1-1	CASSQGRGRGTTEAFF	TGCGCCAGCAGCCAAGGCCGGGGCAGGGGGACAACTGAAGCTTTCTTT
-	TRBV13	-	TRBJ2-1	CASSWGANEQFF	TGTGCCAGCAGCTGGGGGGCTAATGAGCAGTTCTTC
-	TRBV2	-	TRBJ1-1	CASSEAPLGPTEAFF	TGTGCCAGCAGTGAAGCGCCCTTGGGCCCCACTGAAGCTTTCTTT
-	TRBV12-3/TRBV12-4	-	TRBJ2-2	CASSGRGGELFF	TGTGCCAGCAGCGGTAGGGGCGGGGAGCTGTTTTTT
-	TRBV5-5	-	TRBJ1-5	CASSLKAGDSQPQHF	TGTGCCAGCAGCCTGAAAGCAGGGGATAGCCAGCCCCAGCATTTT
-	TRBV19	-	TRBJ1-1	CASSIAGGKITEAFF	TGTGCCAGTAGTATCGCGGGGGGGAAGATAACTGAAGCTTTCTTT
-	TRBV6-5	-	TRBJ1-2	CASSSPGTNYGYTF	TGTGCCAGCAGTTCCCCGGGGACTAACTATGGCTACACCTTC
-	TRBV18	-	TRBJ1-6	CASSPRDAGGAGSPLHF	TGTGCCAGCTCACCACGTGACGCTGGGGGAGCGGGATCACCCCTCCACTTT
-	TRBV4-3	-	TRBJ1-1	CASSQNMNTEAFF	TGCGCCAGCAGCCAAAACATGAACACTGAAGCTTTCTTT
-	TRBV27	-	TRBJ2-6	CASRFSGANVLTF	TGTGCCAGCAGATTCTCTGGGGCCAACGTCCTGACTTTC
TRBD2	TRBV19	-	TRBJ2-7	CASSSEGLADREQYF	TGTGCCAGTAGTTCAGAGGGACTAGCCGACAGAGAGCAGTACTTC
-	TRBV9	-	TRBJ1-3	CASSVASGGNTIYF	TGTGCCAGCAGCGTAGCGTCAGGGGGAAACACCATATATTTT
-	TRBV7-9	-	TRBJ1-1	CASSLMGTNTEAFF	TGTGCCAGCAGCCTAATGGGTACGAACACTGAAGCTTTCTTT
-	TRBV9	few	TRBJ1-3	CASSVAGGTGNTIYF	TGTGCCAGCAGCGTAGCGGGGGGCACTGGAAACACCATATATTTT
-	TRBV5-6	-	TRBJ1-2	CASSPGRAGSLIYGYTF	TGTGCCAGCTCCCCCGGCCGGGCAGGGAGCCTCATCTATGGCTACACCTTC
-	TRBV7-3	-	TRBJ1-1	CASSLSHRATEAFF	TGTGCCAGCAGCTTATCCCACAGGGCCACTGAAGCTTTCTTT
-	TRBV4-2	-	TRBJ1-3	CASSQEGPSASGNTIYF	TGTGCCAGCAGCCAAGAAGGTCCCAGCGCCTCTGGAAACACCATATATTTT
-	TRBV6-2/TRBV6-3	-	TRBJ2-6	CASSTGPTSGANVLTF	TGTGCCAGCAGCACGGGCCCAACCTCTGGGGCCAACGTCCTGACTTTC
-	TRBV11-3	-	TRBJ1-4	CASSLYRDELFF	TGTGCCAGCAGCTTATACAGGGACGAACTGTTTTTT
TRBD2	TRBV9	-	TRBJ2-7	CASSVEASGRQNEQYF	TGTGCCAGCAGCGTAGAGGCTAGCGGGAGACAAAACGAGCAGTACTTC
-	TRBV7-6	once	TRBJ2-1	CASSADLGSYNEQFF	TGTGCCAGCAGCGCCGACCTTGGCTCCTACAATGAGCAGTTCTTC
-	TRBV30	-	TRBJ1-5	CAWSRDSDQPQHF	TGTGCCTGGAGCAGGGACTCTGATCAGCCCCAGCATTTT
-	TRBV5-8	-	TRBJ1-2	CASSLATLAGGYTF	TGTGCCAGCAGCTTGGCGACCTTGGCTGGCGGCTACACCTTC
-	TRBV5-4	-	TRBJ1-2	CASSLGTATNYGYTF	TGTGCCAGCAGCTTGGGGACAGCAACTAACTATGGCTACACCTTC
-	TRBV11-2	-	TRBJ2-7	CASSLSRVGEQYF	TGTGCCAGCAGCTTAAGCCGGGTGGGAGAGCAGTACTTC
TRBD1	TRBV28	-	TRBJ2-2	CASSSTGAGELFF	TGTGCCAGCAGTTCGACAGGGGCCGGGGAGCTGTTTTTT
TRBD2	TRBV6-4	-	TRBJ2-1	CASRPSGTLSYNEQFF	TGTGCCAGCAGACCTAGCGGGACCCTCTCCTACAATGAGCAGTTCTTC
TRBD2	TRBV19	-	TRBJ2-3	CASSIAPTSGRTDTQYF	TGTGCCAGTAGTATAGCCCCAACTAGCGGGAGGACAGATACGCAGTATTTT
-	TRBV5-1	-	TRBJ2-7	CASSLDSTMREQYF	TGCGCCAGCAGCTTGGATTCGACCATGAGGGAGCAGTACTTC
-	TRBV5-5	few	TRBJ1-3	CASSSWGFSGNTIYF	TGTGCCAGCAGCTCATGGGGGTTCTCTGGAAACACCATATATTTT
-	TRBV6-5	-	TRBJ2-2	CASREGAGTGELFF	TGTGCCAGCAGGGAGGGGGCTGGGACCGGGGAGCTGTTTTTT
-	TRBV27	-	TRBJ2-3	CASSFDARDTQYF	TGTGCCAGCAGTTTTGACGCCCGAGATACGCAGTATTTT